This T cell receptor (beta chain) was recorded in a study of cytomegalovirus exposure and HLA in healthy donors. Study observations and caveats: Later, an analysis showed that TCR beta chains associated with HLA were more clonally expanded than others that were equally common.

Trimming took off 4 bases at V and 8 bases at J, with 16 bases between the two ends. Germline-derived CDR1 and CDR2 are SGDLS and YYNGEE. The length of the CDR3 is 14 residues. Only a few counts were recorded for this clone. No antigen is known for it. PCR used 60 Vbeta primers and 13 Jbeta primers. The data were produced by immunoSEQ multiplex PCR, yet TCRdb's version contains in-frame clones alone and is incomplete. Seen here are roughly 180,000 clones, 8.5% to 10% observed once, and the top ten hold over 1%. Sequenced sample: PBMCs. This chain connects TRBV9 to TRBJ2-1, with D perhaps TRBD2 (5 bases). The clonotype was recovered from a woman under 40 in good health and CMV-seropositive. CDR3 protein: CASSPITGSDEQFF. As DNA, the CDR3 is TGTGCCAGCAGCCCTATTACGGGGTCAGATGAGCAGTTCTTC.